This T cell receptor beta chain was captured by sequencing in a study of T cells in Graves' hyperthyroidism and ophthalmopathy. Amplified TCR beta CDR3 regions derived from RNA transcripts. A first-round RT-PCR of the TCR CDR3 used the HTBI primer set. MiXCR, applied by TCRdb to the multiplex PCR reads, yields one record per CDR3 protein. This sample yields hundreds of thousands of distinct CDR3 sequences, of which 45% are seen a single time; 6.5% to 9% belongs to the top ten. Exclusion of patients followed from uncontrolled infection, other autoimmune disease, pregnancy or lactation. In the case of this clonotype: What it binds is not known.

Notes on the study in general: Stable hyperthyroidism was separated from ophthalmopathy by a model based on 13 V-J features.

This clonotype was obtained from an adult man with Graves' disease, either hyperthyroidism or ophthalmopathy (not recorded which). Sample: peripheral blood or thyroid tissue (not recorded which).

In DNA, the CDR3 is TGTGCCAGCAGCTTAGTGGGACTAGCGACCGAGCAGTACTTC. Translated: CASSLVGLATEQYF. The chain recombines TRBV11-2 with TRBJ2-7; 10 positions match TRBD2. V was clipped by 1 base and J by 6 bases; unmatched bases: 3. CDR1 is SGHAT and CDR2 is FQNNGV in the germline V gene. The CDR3 has 14 amino acids.